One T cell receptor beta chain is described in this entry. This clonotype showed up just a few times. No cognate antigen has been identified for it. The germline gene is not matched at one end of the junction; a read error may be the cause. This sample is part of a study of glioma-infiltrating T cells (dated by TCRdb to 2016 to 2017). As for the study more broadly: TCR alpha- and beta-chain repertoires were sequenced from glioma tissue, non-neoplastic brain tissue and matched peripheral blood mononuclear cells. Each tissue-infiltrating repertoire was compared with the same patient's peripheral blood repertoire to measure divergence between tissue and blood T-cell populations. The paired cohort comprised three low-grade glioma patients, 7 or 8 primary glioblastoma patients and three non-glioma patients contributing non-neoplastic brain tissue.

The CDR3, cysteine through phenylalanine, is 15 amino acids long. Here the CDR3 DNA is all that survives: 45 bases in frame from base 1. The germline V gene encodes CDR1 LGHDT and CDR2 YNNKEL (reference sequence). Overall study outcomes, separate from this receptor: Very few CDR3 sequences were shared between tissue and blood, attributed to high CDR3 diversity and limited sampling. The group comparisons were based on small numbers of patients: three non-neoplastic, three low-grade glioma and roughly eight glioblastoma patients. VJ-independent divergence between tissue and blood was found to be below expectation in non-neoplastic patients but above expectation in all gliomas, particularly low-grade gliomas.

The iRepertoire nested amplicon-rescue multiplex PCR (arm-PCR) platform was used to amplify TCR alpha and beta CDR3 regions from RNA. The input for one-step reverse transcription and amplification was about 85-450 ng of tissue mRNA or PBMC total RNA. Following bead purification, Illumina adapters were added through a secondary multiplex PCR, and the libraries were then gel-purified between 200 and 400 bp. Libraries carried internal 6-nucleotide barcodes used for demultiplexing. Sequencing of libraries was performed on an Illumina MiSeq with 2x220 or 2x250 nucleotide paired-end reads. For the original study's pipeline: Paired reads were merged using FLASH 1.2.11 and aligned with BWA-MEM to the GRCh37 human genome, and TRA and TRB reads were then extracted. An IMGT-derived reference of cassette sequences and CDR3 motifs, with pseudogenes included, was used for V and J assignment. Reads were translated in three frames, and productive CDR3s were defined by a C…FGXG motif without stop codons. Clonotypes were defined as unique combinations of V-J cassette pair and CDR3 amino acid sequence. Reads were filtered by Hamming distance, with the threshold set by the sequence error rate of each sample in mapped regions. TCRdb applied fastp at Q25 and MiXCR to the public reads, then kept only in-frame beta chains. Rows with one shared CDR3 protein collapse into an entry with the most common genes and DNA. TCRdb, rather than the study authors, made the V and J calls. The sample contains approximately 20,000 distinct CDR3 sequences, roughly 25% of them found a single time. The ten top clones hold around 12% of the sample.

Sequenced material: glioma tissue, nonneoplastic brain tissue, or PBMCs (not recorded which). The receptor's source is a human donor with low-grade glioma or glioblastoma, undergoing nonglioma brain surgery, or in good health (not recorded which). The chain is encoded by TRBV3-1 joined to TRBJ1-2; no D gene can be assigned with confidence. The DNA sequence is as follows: TGTGCCAGCAGCCAAGGAGGGATAACTAACTATGTCTACACCTTC. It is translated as CASSQGGITNYVYTF.